This T cell receptor (beta chain) was identified during a study of cytomegalovirus exposure and HLA in healthy donors. Overall study results and limits: Among TCR sequences, most were rare, though some public TCRs appeared in many donors. From TCR beta sequences, most subjects' HLA-A and HLA-B alleles were reportedly predicted accurately.

Use of 60 Vbeta and 13 Jbeta primers characterized the PCR. This table comes from immunoSEQ multiplex PCR, and its TCRdb copy is limited to in-frame clones, with some not included. This table holds approximately 210,000 clones, about 89% found once. A word on this clone: Its antigen remains unknown.

The V and J ends lost 2 bases and 1 base, in that order; junction bases with no gene match: 4. The CDR3 has 17 residues. Germline V gives CDR1 SGHVS, CDR2 FNYEAQ. The clonotype comes from a man aged 25 to 45 in good health and CMV-seronegative. Sequencing used PBMCs. The V gene is TRBV7-6, the J gene TRBJ2-5; 13 bases match TRBD2. DNA for the CDR3: TGTGCCAGCAGCTTAAGGACTAGCGGGAGACCCCAAGAGACCCAGTACTTC. It encodes CASSLRTSGRPQETQYF.